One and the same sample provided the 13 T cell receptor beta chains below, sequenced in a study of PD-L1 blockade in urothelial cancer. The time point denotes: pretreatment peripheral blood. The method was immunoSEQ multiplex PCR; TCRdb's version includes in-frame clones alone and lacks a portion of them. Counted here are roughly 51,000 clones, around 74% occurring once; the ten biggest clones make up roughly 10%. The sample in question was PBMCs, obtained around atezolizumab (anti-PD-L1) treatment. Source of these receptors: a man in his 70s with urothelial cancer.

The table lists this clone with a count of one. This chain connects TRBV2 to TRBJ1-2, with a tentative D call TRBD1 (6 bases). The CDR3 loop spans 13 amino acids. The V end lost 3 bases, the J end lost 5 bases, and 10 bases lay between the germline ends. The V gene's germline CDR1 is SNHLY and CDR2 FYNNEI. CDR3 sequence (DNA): TGTGCCAGCAGTGACGGGGGGCGGTATGGCTACACCTTC. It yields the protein CASSDGGRYGYTF.

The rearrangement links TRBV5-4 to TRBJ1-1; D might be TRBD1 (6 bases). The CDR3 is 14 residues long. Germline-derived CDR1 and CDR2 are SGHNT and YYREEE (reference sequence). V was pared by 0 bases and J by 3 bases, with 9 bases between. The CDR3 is CASSLDRVYTEAFF. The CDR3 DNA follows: TGTGCCAGCAGCTTGGACAGGGTTTACACTGAAGCTTTCTTT. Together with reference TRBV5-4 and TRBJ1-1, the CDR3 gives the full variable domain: ETGVTQSPTHLIKTRGQQVTLRCSSQSGHNTVSWYQQALGQGPQFIFQYYREEENGRGNFPPRFSGLQFPNYSSELNVNALELDDSALYLCASSLDRVYTEAFFGQGTRLTVV.

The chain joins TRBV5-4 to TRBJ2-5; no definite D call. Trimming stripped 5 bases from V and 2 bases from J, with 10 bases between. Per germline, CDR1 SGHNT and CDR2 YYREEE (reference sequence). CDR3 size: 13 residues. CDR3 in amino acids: CASSSPTQETQYF. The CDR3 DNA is TGTGCCAGCAGTTCCCCCACTCAAGAGACCCAGTACTTC.

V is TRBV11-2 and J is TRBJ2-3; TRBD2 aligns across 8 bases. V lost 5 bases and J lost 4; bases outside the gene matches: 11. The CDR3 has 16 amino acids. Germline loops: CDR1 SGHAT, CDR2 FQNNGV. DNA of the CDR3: TGTGCCAGCAGCCCCTCCGGGACTAGTCCCGCAGATACGCAGTATTTT. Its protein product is CASSPSGTSPADTQYF.

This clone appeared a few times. The CDR3 region has the DNA TGCGCCAGCAGTGCCCGGGACAGGGGCAACACTGAAGCTTTCTTT. This codes for CASSARDRGNTEAFF. The J gene is TRBJ1-1, the V gene TRBV10-1; 10 bases are shared with TRBD1. Germline V gives CDR1 WNHNN, CDR2 SYGVQD (reference sequence). CDR3 length equals 15 residues. The trim removed 4 bases at V and 2 bases at J, leaving 4 bases unmatched.

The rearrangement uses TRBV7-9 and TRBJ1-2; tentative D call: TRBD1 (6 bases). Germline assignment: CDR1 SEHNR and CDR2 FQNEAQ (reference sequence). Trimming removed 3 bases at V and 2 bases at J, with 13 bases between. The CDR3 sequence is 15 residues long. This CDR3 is CASSFGQPLNYGYTF. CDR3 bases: TGTGCCAGCAGCTTCGGACAGCCTCTAAACTATGGCTACACCTTC.

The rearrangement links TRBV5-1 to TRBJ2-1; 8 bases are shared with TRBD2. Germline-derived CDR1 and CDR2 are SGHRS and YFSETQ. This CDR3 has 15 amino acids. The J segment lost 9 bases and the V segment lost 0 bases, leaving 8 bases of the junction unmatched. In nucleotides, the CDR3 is TGCGCCAGCAGCTTGGTGCCAAGCGGGAGTGGTGAGCAGTTCTTC. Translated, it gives CASSLVPSGSGEQFF.

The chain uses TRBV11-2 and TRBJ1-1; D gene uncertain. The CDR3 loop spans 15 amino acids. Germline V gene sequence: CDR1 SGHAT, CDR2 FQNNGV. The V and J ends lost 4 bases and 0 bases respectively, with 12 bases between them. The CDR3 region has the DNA TGTGCCAGCAGCTCCAGAGGAGCTATGAACACTGAAGCTTTCTTT. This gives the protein CASSSRGAMNTEAFF.

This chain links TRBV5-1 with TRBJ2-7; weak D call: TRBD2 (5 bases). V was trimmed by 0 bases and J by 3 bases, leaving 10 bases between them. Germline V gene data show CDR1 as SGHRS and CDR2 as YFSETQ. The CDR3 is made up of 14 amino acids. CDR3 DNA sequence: TGCGCCAGCAGCTTGGAAGCGACTATCTACGAGCAGTACTTC. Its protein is CASSLEATIYEQYF.

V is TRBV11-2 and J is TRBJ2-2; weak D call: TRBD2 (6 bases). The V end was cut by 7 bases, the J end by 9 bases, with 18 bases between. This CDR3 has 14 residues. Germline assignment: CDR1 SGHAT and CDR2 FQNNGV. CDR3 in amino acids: CASTEGLPPRELFF. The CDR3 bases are TGTGCCAGCACCGAGGGACTCCCTCCGCGGGAGCTGTTTTTT.

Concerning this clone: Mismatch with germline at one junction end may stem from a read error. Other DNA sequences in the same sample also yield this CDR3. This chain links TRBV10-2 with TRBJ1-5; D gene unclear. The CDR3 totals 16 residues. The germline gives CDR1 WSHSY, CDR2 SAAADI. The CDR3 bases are TGCGCTAGCAGTGATAAGAGTTTGGGCAGCAATCAGCCCCAGCATTTT. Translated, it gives CASSDKSLGSNQPQHF.

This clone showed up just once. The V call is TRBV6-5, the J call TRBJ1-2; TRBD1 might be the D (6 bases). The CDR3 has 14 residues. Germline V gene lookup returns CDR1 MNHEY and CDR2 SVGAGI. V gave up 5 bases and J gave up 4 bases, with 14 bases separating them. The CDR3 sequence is CASSITGPPYGYTF. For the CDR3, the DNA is TGTGCCAGCAGTATTACAGGGCCTCCCTATGGCTACACCTTC.

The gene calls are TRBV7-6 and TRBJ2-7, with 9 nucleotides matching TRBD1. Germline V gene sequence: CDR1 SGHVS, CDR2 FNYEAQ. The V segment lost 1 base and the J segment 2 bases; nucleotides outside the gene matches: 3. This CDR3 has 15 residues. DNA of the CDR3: TGTGCCAGCAGCTTAGGGACAGGGGATACCTACGAGCAGTACTTC. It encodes CASSLGTGDTYEQYF.